Reported below is one T cell receptor (beta chain). Its antigen is unknown. This sample was taken from a study of CD8 T cells in ankylosing spondylitis. Study-wide results and caveats: Characteristic, it appeared, of ankylosing spondylitis blood was a TCR beta motif of several highly homologous variants.

TCRdb analysed the 5' RACE reads with MiXCR anew, one entry per CDR3 protein. This table has some 140,000 distinct CDR3 sequences, 7% to 9% appearing once. J lost 5 bases, V lost 2 bases, and 10 bases had no gene match. Germline V gene sequence: CDR1 SNHLY, CDR2 FYNNEI. This CDR3 has 17 amino acids. The rearrangement uses TRBV2 and TRBJ1-4; 8 positions agree with TRBD1. Material for sequencing was synovial fluid, either unsorted or a sorted T cell fraction (not recorded which). The sequence was obtained from a male donor with ankylosing spondylitis. CDR3 in amino acids: CASSETIGTGINEKLFF. The CDR3, as DNA: TGTGCCAGCAGTGAAACCATCGGGACAGGCATCAATGAAAAACTGTTTTTT.